Listed below are T cell receptor beta chains from one sample, sequenced in a study of blood T cell repertoires in COVID-19. Profiling relied on immunoSEQ multiplex PCR, and the TCRdb table lists in-frame clones only, not all of them. The sample contains some 100,000 clones, just under 95% of which appear only once. Sequenced: peripheral blood. These receptors were taken from a man in his sixties or seventies with acute or convalescent COVID-19. Each CDR3 is given with its conserved first and last residue. D genes are given only for firm matches. Not all rows give a size; the values are once, few, many and, for expanded clones, a class.

clone size: once
J gene: TRBJ2-1
V gene: TRBV6-5
D gene: TRBD2
CDR3 protein: CASSYLQTMRLAQFF
CDR3 DNA: TGTGCCAGCAGTTACCTACAGACCATGCGACTAGCACAGTTCTTC

clone size: -
J gene: TRBJ1-1
V gene: TRBV18
D gene: -
CDR3 protein: CASSPPVFDSEAFF
CDR3 DNA: TGTGCCAGCTCACCACCGGTATTTGACAGTGAAGCTTTCTTT

clone size: -
J gene: TRBJ1-5
V gene: TRBV6-2/TRBV6-3
D gene: -
CDR3 protein: CASSYSPPDQPQHF
CDR3 DNA: TGTGCCAGCAGTTACTCCCCCCCCGATCAGCCCCAGCATTTT

clone size: -
J gene: TRBJ1-2
V gene: TRBV4-1
D gene: -
CDR3 protein: CASSQSPNSAGDRGYTF
CDR3 DNA: TGCGCCAGCAGCCAAAGCCCTAATTCGGCGGGGGATAGAGGCTACACCTTC

clone size: -
J gene: TRBJ2-7
V gene: TRBV23-1
D gene: -
CDR3 protein: CASSPRDRYEQYF
CDR3 DNA: TGCGCCAGCAGTCCCAGAGACAGATACGAGCAGTACTTC

clone size: -
J gene: TRBJ2-1
V gene: TRBV11-2
D gene: -
CDR3 protein: CASSLVSLATKNNEQFF
CDR3 DNA: TGTGCCAGCAGCTTAGTTTCTTTAGCGACCAAAAACAATGAGCAGTTCTTC

clone size: -
J gene: TRBJ2-1
V gene: TRBV10-2
D gene: TRBD2
CDR3 protein: CASFRGGLAGEHYNEQFF
CDR3 DNA: TGCGCCAGTTTTCGGGGCGGACTAGCGGGAGAGCACTACAATGAGCAGTTCTTC

clone size: -
J gene: TRBJ2-5
V gene: TRBV7-2
D gene: TRBD2
CDR3 protein: CASSLAGGGQETQYF
CDR3 DNA: TGTGCCAGCAGCTTAGCTGGGGGGGGGCAAGAGACCCAGTACTTC

clone size: -
J gene: TRBJ1-4
V gene: TRBV5-1
D gene: -
CDR3 protein: CASSGGPAANEKLFF
CDR3 DNA: TGCGCCAGCAGTGGGGGCCCGGCGGCTAATGAAAAACTGTTTTTT

clone size: -
J gene: TRBJ1-4
V gene: TRBV7-2
D gene: TRBD1
CDR3 protein: CASSPWTGEGELFF
CDR3 DNA: TGTGCCAGCAGCCCCTGGACAGGGGAGGGGGAACTGTTTTTT

clone size: -
J gene: TRBJ2-1
V gene: TRBV7-8
D gene: TRBD2
CDR3 protein: CASSLAGRTSPHNEQFF
CDR3 DNA: TGTGCCAGCAGCTTAGCAGGCAGGACTAGCCCCCACAATGAGCAGTTCTTC

clone size: -
J gene: TRBJ1-1
V gene: TRBV5-1
D gene: -
CDR3 protein: CASSLVQGDTEAFF
CDR3 DNA: TGCGCCAGCAGCTTGGTTCAGGGTGACACTGAAGCTTTCTTT

clone size: -
J gene: TRBJ2-1
V gene: TRBV11-3
D gene: -
CDR3 protein: CASSLEGTPGSYNEQFF
CDR3 DNA: TGTGCCAGCAGCTTAGAGGGCACACCGGGGTCCTACAATGAGCAGTTCTTC

clone size: -
J gene: TRBJ2-7
V gene: TRBV3-1/TRBV3-2
D gene: -
CDR3 protein: CASSQSLPGDQYF
CDR3 DNA: TGTGCCAGCAGCCAATCTCTCCCCGGGGATCAGTACTTC

clone size: -
J gene: TRBJ2-7
V gene: TRBV21-1
D gene: -
CDR3 protein: CASERDSLSYEQYF
CDR3 DNA: TGTGCCAGCGAGAGGGACTCCCTCTCCTACGAGCAGTACTTC

clone size: few
J gene: TRBJ1-1
V gene: TRBV29-1
D gene: TRBD1
CDR3 protein: CSAHRGPEAFF
CDR3 DNA: TGCAGCGCGCACAGGGGGCCTGAAGCTTTCTTT

clone size: -
J gene: TRBJ1-1
V gene: TRBV11-3
D gene: -
CDR3 protein: CASSPSAGAGEAFF
CDR3 DNA: TGTGCCAGCAGCCCCAGCGCGGGGGCCGGTGAAGCTTTCTTT

clone size: -
J gene: TRBJ2-1
V gene: TRBV29-1
D gene: -
CDR3 protein: CSVDYYNEQFF
CDR3 DNA: TGCAGCGTTGATTATTACAATGAGCAGTTCTTC

clone size: -
J gene: TRBJ1-1
V gene: TRBV4-3
D gene: -
CDR3 protein: CASSQDPSSGAFF
CDR3 DNA: TGCGCCAGCAGCCAAGATCCTAGCAGTGGGGCTTTCTTT

clone size: once
J gene: TRBJ2-7
V gene: TRBV5-1
D gene: TRBD2
CDR3 protein: CASSLGTSNEQYF
CDR3 DNA: TGCGCCAGCAGCCTTGGGACTAGTAACGAGCAGTACTTC

clone size: -
J gene: TRBJ1-1
V gene: TRBV21-1
D gene: -
CDR3 protein: CASSKEREVSEAFF
CDR3 DNA: TGTGCCAGCAGCAAAGAAAGGGAGGTGAGTGAAGCTTTCTTT

clone size: -
J gene: TRBJ2-7
V gene: TRBV6-5
D gene: TRBD2
CDR3 protein: CATKRLAGGYEQYF
CDR3 DNA: TGTGCCACCAAACGTCTAGCGGGAGGGTACGAGCAGTACTTC

clone size: -
J gene: TRBJ1-3
V gene: TRBV5-1
D gene: TRBD1
CDR3 protein: CASSPGTGESGNTIYF
CDR3 DNA: TGCGCCAGCAGCCCAGGGACAGGGGAATCGGGAAACACCATATATTTT

clone size: -
J gene: TRBJ2-1
V gene: TRBV9
D gene: TRBD2
CDR3 protein: CASSPGLAGANEQFF
CDR3 DNA: TGTGCCAGCAGCCCGGGACTAGCGGGAGCCAATGAGCAGTTCTTC

clone size: -
J gene: TRBJ2-7
V gene: TRBV28
D gene: TRBD2
CDR3 protein: CASSPPTSGDHEQYF
CDR3 DNA: TGTGCCAGCAGTCCTCCGACTAGCGGGGACCACGAGCAGTACTTC

clone size: -
J gene: TRBJ1-2
V gene: TRBV18
D gene: -
CDR3 protein: CASSPTVGGYTF
CDR3 DNA: TGTGCCAGCTCACCCACCGTGGGCGGCTACACCTTC

clone size: -
J gene: TRBJ2-5
V gene: TRBV15
D gene: TRBD2
CDR3 protein: CATSRGGLAQETQYF
CDR3 DNA: TGTGCCACCAGCAGAGGGGGACTAGCGCAAGAGACCCAGTACTTC

clone size: -
J gene: TRBJ2-3
V gene: TRBV4-2
D gene: -
CDR3 protein: CASSQEQGIGTDTQYF
CDR3 DNA: TGTGCCAGCAGCCAAGAGCAGGGGATCGGGACAGATACGCAGTATTTT

clone size: -
J gene: TRBJ1-5
V gene: TRBV5-1
D gene: TRBD1
CDR3 protein: CASRDDRDQPQHF
CDR3 DNA: TGCGCCAGCAGGGACGACAGGGATCAGCCCCAGCATTTT

clone size: -
J gene: TRBJ1-2
V gene: TRBV28
D gene: TRBD1
CDR3 protein: CASSVGQGANYGYTF
CDR3 DNA: TGTGCCAGCAGTGTGGGACAGGGCGCGAACTATGGCTACACCTTC

clone size: -
J gene: TRBJ1-4
V gene: TRBV11-2
D gene: TRBD1
CDR3 protein: CASSPIGQGGEKLFF
CDR3 DNA: TGTGCCAGCAGCCCCATCGGACAGGGCGGTGAAAAACTGTTTTTT

clone size: once
J gene: TRBJ2-1
V gene: TRBV7-9
D gene: -
CDR3 protein: CASSFNHAGINEQFF
CDR3 DNA: TGTGCCAGCAGCTTTAATCACGCGGGAATCAATGAGCAGTTCTTC

clone size: -
J gene: TRBJ1-5
V gene: TRBV6-2/TRBV6-3
D gene: -
CDR3 protein: CASSGQRNQPQHF
CDR3 DNA: TGTGCCAGCAGCGGACAGCGCAATCAGCCCCAGCATTTT

clone size: -
J gene: TRBJ2-3
V gene: TRBV7-2
D gene: TRBD2
CDR3 protein: CASTPGLAGGTDTQYF
CDR3 DNA: TGTGCCAGCACCCCCGGACTAGCGGGAGGGACAGATACGCAGTATTTT

clone size: -
J gene: TRBJ1-5
V gene: TRBV9
D gene: -
CDR3 protein: CASSPLDSMLEPQHF
CDR3 DNA: TGTGCCAGCAGCCCCCTAGACAGTATGTTGGAGCCCCAGCATTTT

clone size: -
J gene: TRBJ2-1
V gene: TRBV25-1
D gene: -
CDR3 protein: CASSSSRGATYNEQFF
CDR3 DNA: TGTGCCAGCAGTTCCTCCAGGGGGGCGACCTACAATGAGCAGTTCTTC

clone size: -
J gene: TRBJ2-1
V gene: TRBV24-1
D gene: -
CDR3 protein: CATSDPGYGNEQFF
CDR3 DNA: TGTGCCACCAGTGATCCTGGGTACGGGAATGAGCAGTTCTTC

clone size: -
J gene: TRBJ1-3
V gene: TRBV19
D gene: TRBD1
CDR3 protein: CASTQGAFSGNTIYF
CDR3 DNA: TGTGCCAGTACGCAGGGGGCCTTTTCTGGAAACACCATATATTTT

clone size: -
J gene: TRBJ1-6
V gene: TRBV6-6
D gene: -
CDR3 protein: CASRKEDRVNSPLHF
CDR3 DNA: TGTGCCAGCAGAAAAGAGGACAGAGTTAATTCACCCCTCCACTTT

clone size: -
J gene: TRBJ1-5
V gene: TRBV2
D gene: -
CDR3 protein: CASSERERSNQPQHF
CDR3 DNA: TGTGCCAGCAGTGAAAGGGAGCGTAGCAATCAGCCCCAGCATTTT

clone size: -
J gene: TRBJ2-3
V gene: TRBV11-1
D gene: -
CDR3 protein: CASSLAETPQYF
CDR3 DNA: TGTGCCAGCAGCTTAGCGGAGACTCCGCAGTATTTT

clone size: -
J gene: TRBJ2-5
V gene: TRBV7-9
D gene: TRBD2
CDR3 protein: CASSLGPRTSGGGETQYF
CDR3 DNA: TGTGCCAGCAGCTTAGGCCCGAGGACTAGCGGGGGGGGAGAGACCCAGTACTTC

clone size: -
J gene: TRBJ2-4
V gene: TRBV27
D gene: TRBD2
CDR3 protein: CASSFFSGGQNIQYF
CDR3 DNA: TGTGCCAGCAGTTTCTTTTCGGGAGGCCAAAACATTCAGTACTTC

clone size: once
J gene: TRBJ2-7
V gene: TRBV11-2
D gene: TRBD2
CDR3 protein: CASSPLAGAVYEQYF
CDR3 DNA: TGTGCCAGCAGCCCCCTAGCGGGAGCGGTTTACGAGCAGTACTTC

clone size: -
J gene: TRBJ2-7
V gene: TRBV1
D gene: -
CDR3 protein: CTSSRGTGGIRIQYF
CDR3 DNA: TGCACCAGCAGCCGGGGGACAGGGGGCATTAGGATTCAGTACTTC

clone size: -
J gene: TRBJ2-3
V gene: TRBV11-2
D gene: TRBD2
CDR3 protein: CASSSQIGASGITDTQYF
CDR3 DNA: TGTGCCAGCAGCTCACAGATCGGGGCTAGCGGCATCACAGATACGCAGTATTTT

clone size: -
J gene: TRBJ1-1
V gene: TRBV7-9
D gene: -
CDR3 protein: CASSLASIGAFF
CDR3 DNA: TGTGCCAGCAGCTTAGCGTCAATCGGAGCTTTCTTT

clone size: -
J gene: TRBJ2-1
V gene: TRBV6-5
D gene: -
CDR3 protein: CASSRQSSYNEQFF
CDR3 DNA: TGTGCCAGCAGCCGCCAGTCGTCCTACAATGAGCAGTTCTTC

clone size: -
J gene: TRBJ1-1
V gene: TRBV4-1
D gene: -
CDR3 protein: CASGSLAVNTEAFF
CDR3 DNA: TGCGCCAGCGGCTCTTTGGCGGTGAACACTGAAGCTTTCTTT

clone size: -
J gene: TRBJ1-5
V gene: TRBV11-3
D gene: -
CDR3 protein: CASSFVPGNQPQHF
CDR3 DNA: TGTGCCAGCAGCTTCGTCCCGGGCAATCAGCCCCAGCATTTT

clone size: -
J gene: TRBJ2-7
V gene: TRBV18
D gene: -
CDR3 protein: CASSPSGLSSSYEQYF
CDR3 DNA: TGTGCCAGCTCACCATCAGGCCTGTCGAGCTCCTACGAGCAGTACTTC

clone size: once
J gene: TRBJ2-7
V gene: TRBV5-5
D gene: TRBD1
CDR3 protein: CASSSPGQGYGEQYF
CDR3 DNA: TGTGCCAGCAGCTCGCCGGGACAGGGATACGGCGAGCAGTACTTC

clone size: -
J gene: TRBJ1-2
V gene: TRBV4-1
D gene: TRBD1
CDR3 protein: CASSQAAGQGGYGYTF
CDR3 DNA: TGCGCCAGCAGCCAAGCCGCCGGACAGGGGGGATATGGCTACACCTTC

clone size: -
J gene: TRBJ2-1
V gene: TRBV19
D gene: -
CDR3 protein: CASSIVGGKGSEFF
CDR3 DNA: TGTGCCAGTAGTATAGTAGGCGGGAAGGGATCGGAGTTCTTC

clone size: -
J gene: TRBJ2-5
V gene: TRBV6-6
D gene: TRBD1
CDR3 protein: CASSRGQGAVETQYF
CDR3 DNA: TGTGCCAGCAGCCGCGGACAGGGGGCGGTCGAGACCCAGTACTTC